This T cell receptor beta chain was obtained from a study of T-cell memory formation after mild COVID-19. Background on the study: Largely donor-specific sequence clusters came from two donors. Study-wide results and caveats: Whereas later expanders leaned CD4+, clones contracting day 15 to 85 showed a balanced CD4/CD8 makeup. Second-wave clones that peaked on day 37 lacked confirmed SARS-CoV-2 specificity.

On this clonotype: Antigen specificity is unknown.

The V gene end was trimmed by 3 bases and the J gene end by 2 bases; junction bases not matched to a gene: 8. The CDR3 totals 17 residues. 5'RACE with constant-segment primers yielded barcoded, UMI-tagged TCR alpha and TCR beta cDNA libraries. TCRdb fed the 5' RACE reads into MiXCR, producing one record per CDR3 protein. In the table there are under 300,000 distinct CDR3 sequences, 8% to 10% of which are singletons. The chain carries TRBV12-3 or TRBV12-4 and TRBJ2-3; the match to TRBD2 covers 10 bases. The sequenced sample was PBMCs or a T cell subset sorted from them (not recorded which). This clonotype was obtained from a man aged 18 to 29 who had mild COVID-19 (a few samples of this study predate the infection). Cell type and time point are not known. The CDR3 DNA reads as TGTGCCAGCAGTTTCGGACCGGGACTAGCGACCACAGATACGCAGTATTTT. This codes for CASSFGPGLATTDTQYF.